The rows below give T cell receptor beta chains drawn from one sample of a study of blood T cell repertoires in COVID-19. The assay was immunoSEQ multiplex PCR, and TCRdb's table has in-frame clones only and misses some. This table has under 350,000 clones, 80% to 90% appearing once. The sample was PBMCs or T cells enriched from blood (not recorded which). These receptors were taken from a woman between 40 and 50 years old with acute COVID-19. The CDR3 runs from the conserved cysteine through the conserved F or W. The order of the fields is V gene, CDR3 length, CDR3 protein.

TRBV9 15 CASSVVAGLGETQYF
TRBV5-4 14 CASSLGVRDYEQYF
TRBV5-6 14 CASIKLTGNTEAFF
TRBV5-1 14 CASSLVDRTDTQYF
TRBV23-1 15 CASSQSSRDDTEAFF
TRBV4-3 20 CASSQGSKGRRGTDNSPLHF
TRBV2 15 CASSDSGHSGPGYTF
TRBV7-2 12 CASRSGTDTQYF
TRBV27 15 CASTQGRFSNQPQHF
TRBV3-1/TRBV3-2 17 CASSQVPLGPSTDTQYF
TRBV11-2 16 CASSLNPGGDREKLFF
TRBV25-1 15 CASSQDRGSSYEQYF